One and the same sample provided the 4 T cell receptor beta chains below, sequenced in a study of STAT3 mutations in large granular lymphocyte leukemia. Study conclusions and caveats: Every T-cell large granular lymphocyte leukemia patient had at least one immunodominant TCR beta clonotype.

Their recognized antigens are unknown. Assay: immunoSEQ multiplex PCR; the TCRdb copy retains only in-frame clones and omits some. This sample has thousands of clones; around 66% occur once, and the top ten carry approximately 76%. Material for sequencing was peripheral blood mononuclear cells. The source of these receptors is a man aged 55 to 70 with T-cell large granular lymphocyte leukemia. Some clones in this sample may be carry-over from other donors' samples.

This clone was seen more than once but under ten times. V usage is TRBV27 and J usage is TRBJ2-5; 7 nucleotides line up with TRBD1. Germline lookup yields CDR1 MNHEY and CDR2 SMNVEV (reference sequence). With 4 bases clipped from V and 5 bases from J, the junction kept 10 bases outside the gene matches. CDR3 size: 15 residues. CDR3 sequence reads: CASSSGTDPLETQYF. CDR3 DNA sequence: TGTGCCAGCAGTTCCGGGACAGACCCATTGGAGACCCAGTACTTC.

The chain combines TRBV30 with TRBJ1-3, with D possibly being TRBD1 (6 bases). CDR1 is GTSNPN and CDR2 is SVGIG in the germline V gene (reference sequence). With 7 bases removed from V and 0 bases from J, the gap between germline ends came to 13 bases. This CDR3 has 14 residues. In DNA form, the CDR3 reads TGTGCCTCTTTTACAGGGACCTCTGGAAACACCATATATTTT. This translates into CASFTGTSGNTIYF.

The chain couples TRBV5-1 to TRBJ2-3; 7 bases agree with TRBD2. The CDR3 has 15 amino acids. The germline CDR1 and CDR2 sequences are SGHRS and YFSETQ. V dropped 6 bases and J dropped 0; count of bases not matched to a gene: 7. Here the CDR3 DNA reads TGCGCCAGCACTTTCGGTAGCGGGAGCACAGATACGCAGTATTTT. Protein: CASTFGSGSTDTQYF.

This clone appeared once. The chain is built from TRBV6-5 and TRBJ1-2; perhaps TRBD1 as D (6 bases). The V end was cut by 2 bases, the J end by 7 bases, with 17 bases between. The CDR3 length is 15 residues. Germline CDR1 reads MNHEY; CDR2 reads SVGAGI. The CDR3 reads CASSYGSRGQTGYTF. In nucleotides, the CDR3 is TGTGCCAGCAGTTACGGATCTCGAGGACAGACTGGCTACACCTTC.